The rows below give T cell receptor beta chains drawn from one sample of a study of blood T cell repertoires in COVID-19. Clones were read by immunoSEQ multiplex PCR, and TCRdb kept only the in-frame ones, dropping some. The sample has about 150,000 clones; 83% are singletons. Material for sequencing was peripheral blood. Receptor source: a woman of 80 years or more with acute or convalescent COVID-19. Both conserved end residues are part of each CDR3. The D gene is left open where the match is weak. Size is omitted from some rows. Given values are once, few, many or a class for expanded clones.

CDR3 protein: CSATDNYGYTF
CDR3 DNA: TGCAGCGCCACTGATAACTATGGCTACACCTTC
J gene: TRBJ1-2
V gene: TRBV29-1
D gene: NA
clone size: few

CDR3 protein: CASSPLGGTWGYTF
CDR3 DNA: TGTGCCAGCAGCCCTTTAGGGGGTACTTGGGGCTACACCTTC
J gene: TRBJ1-2
V gene: TRBV7-2
D gene: NA
clone size: NA

CDR3 protein: CASSPDIQETQYF
CDR3 DNA: TGTGCCAGCAGCCCAGACATCCAAGAGACCCAGTACTTC
J gene: TRBJ2-5
V gene: TRBV5-4
D gene: NA
clone size: NA

CDR3 protein: CATYWDSGGFYEQYF
CDR3 DNA: TGTGCCACCTACTGGGATAGCGGGGGGTTCTACGAGCAGTACTTC
J gene: TRBJ2-7
V gene: TRBV6-6
D gene: TRBD2
clone size: NA

CDR3 protein: CASSQGSQPVNEQFF
CDR3 DNA: TGCGCCAGCAGCCAAGGGAGCCAGCCGGTCAATGAGCAGTTCTTC
J gene: TRBJ2-1
V gene: TRBV4-3
D gene: NA
clone size: NA

CDR3 protein: CASRRGLQETQYF
CDR3 DNA: TGTGCCAGCAGGAGGGGACTACAAGAGACCCAGTACTTC
J gene: TRBJ2-5
V gene: TRBV6-5
D gene: TRBD2
clone size: NA

CDR3 protein: CASITGSSYNEQFF
CDR3 DNA: TGTGCCAGCATCACCGGGAGCTCCTACAATGAGCAGTTCTTC
J gene: TRBJ2-1
V gene: TRBV7-2
D gene: NA
clone size: once

CDR3 protein: CASSPGTGSYEQYF
CDR3 DNA: TGTGCCAGCTCACCTGGGACAGGCTCCTACGAGCAGTACTTC
J gene: TRBJ2-7
V gene: TRBV18
D gene: TRBD1
clone size: NA

CDR3 protein: CASSVGPSEDNEQFF
CDR3 DNA: TGTGCCAGCAGCGTAGGGCCTTCGGAGGACAATGAGCAGTTCTTC
J gene: TRBJ2-1
V gene: TRBV9
D gene: NA
clone size: NA

CDR3 protein: CASAPGGFYGYTF
CDR3 DNA: TGTGCTAGTGCCCCAGGAGGATTCTATGGCTACACCTTC
J gene: TRBJ1-2
V gene: TRBV12-5
D gene: NA
clone size: NA

CDR3 protein: CASSQDPGLDTEAFF
CDR3 DNA: TGCGCCAGCAGCCAAGATCCCGGGTTGGACACTGAAGCTTTCTTT
J gene: TRBJ1-1
V gene: TRBV4-1
D gene: NA
clone size: NA

CDR3 protein: CASSPMAANSPLHF
CDR3 DNA: TGTGCCAGCAGTCCGATGGCCGCAAATTCACCCCTCCACTTT
J gene: TRBJ1-6
V gene: TRBV2
D gene: NA
clone size: NA

CDR3 protein: CASSQDPTSRGTQYF
CDR3 DNA: TGTGCCAGCAGCCAAGATCCAACTAGCCGGGGGACCCAGTACTTC
J gene: TRBJ2-5
V gene: TRBV3-1/TRBV3-2
D gene: NA
clone size: NA

CDR3 protein: CASSPRQGRSGNTIYF
CDR3 DNA: TGTGCCAGCTCACCCCGACAGGGTCGCTCTGGAAACACCATATATTTT
J gene: TRBJ1-3
V gene: TRBV18
D gene: TRBD1
clone size: NA

CDR3 protein: CASSLFGQYSNQPQHF
CDR3 DNA: TGTGCCAGCAGTTTATTCGGACAGTATAGCAATCAGCCCCAGCATTTT
J gene: TRBJ1-5
V gene: TRBV28
D gene: NA
clone size: NA

CDR3 protein: CASSPGLRVYEQYF
CDR3 DNA: TGTGCCAGCTCACCAGGGCTACGCGTTTACGAGCAGTACTTC
J gene: TRBJ2-7
V gene: TRBV18
D gene: NA
clone size: once

CDR3 protein: CASSPRDRDTDTQYF
CDR3 DNA: TGTGCCAGCAGCCCCCGGGACAGGGACACAGATACGCAGTATTTT
J gene: TRBJ2-3
V gene: TRBV7-8
D gene: TRBD1
clone size: NA

CDR3 protein: CASSLVWGAQETQYF
CDR3 DNA: TGTGCCAGCAGCTTGGTCTGGGGAGCTCAAGAGACCCAGTACTTC
J gene: TRBJ2-5
V gene: TRBV5-6
D gene: NA
clone size: NA

CDR3 protein: CASSTDSTVRWSSPLHF
CDR3 DNA: TGTGCCAGTAGTACCGACTCGACAGTCCGGTGGAGTTCACCCCTCCACTTT
J gene: TRBJ1-6
V gene: TRBV19
D gene: NA
clone size: few

CDR3 protein: CASSVITSGGSETQYF
CDR3 DNA: TGTGCCAGCAGCGTAATAACTAGCGGGGGGTCTGAGACCCAGTACTTC
J gene: TRBJ2-5
V gene: TRBV9
D gene: TRBD2
clone size: NA

CDR3 protein: CASSLSSDLRTGELFF
CDR3 DNA: TGTGCCAGCAGCTTAAGCAGCGACTTACGCACCGGGGAGCTGTTTTTT
J gene: TRBJ2-2
V gene: TRBV7-2
D gene: NA
clone size: NA

CDR3 protein: CASSQDYGLAGDYNEQFF
CDR3 DNA: TGCGCCAGCAGCCAAGATTATGGCCTAGCGGGAGATTACAATGAGCAGTTCTTC
J gene: TRBJ2-1
V gene: TRBV4-1
D gene: TRBD2
clone size: NA

CDR3 protein: CAGSQEALRLAKNGEQFF
CDR3 DNA: TGTGCCGGCAGCCAAGAAGCGCTCCGACTAGCAAAGAACGGTGAGCAGTTCTTC
J gene: TRBJ2-1
V gene: TRBV3-1/TRBV3-2
D gene: TRBD2
clone size: NA

CDR3 protein: CATQDRVTGELFF
CDR3 DNA: TGTGCCACCCAGGACAGGGTTACCGGGGAGCTGTTTTTT
J gene: TRBJ2-2
V gene: TRBV24-1
D gene: TRBD1
clone size: NA

CDR3 protein: CAHKGNQGPQHF
CDR3 DNA: TGTGCCCATAAGGGCAACCAGGGGCCCCAGCATTTT
J gene: TRBJ1-5
V gene: TRBV10-3
D gene: NA
clone size: NA

CDR3 protein: CASTREGLPYEQYF
CDR3 DNA: TGTGCCAGCACCAGGGAGGGTTTGCCCTACGAGCAGTACTTC
J gene: TRBJ2-7
V gene: TRBV5-6
D gene: TRBD2
clone size: NA

CDR3 protein: CASSELGPNTEAFF
CDR3 DNA: TGTGCCAGCAGCGAATTGGGGCCGAACACTGAAGCTTTCTTT
J gene: TRBJ1-1
V gene: TRBV11-1
D gene: NA
clone size: NA

CDR3 protein: CASSPRQGDGYTF
CDR3 DNA: TGTGCCAGCTCACCGAGACAGGGTGATGGCTACACCTTC
J gene: TRBJ1-2
V gene: TRBV18
D gene: TRBD1
clone size: few

CDR3 protein: CAWSVLGPIEAFF
CDR3 DNA: TGTGCCTGGAGTGTACTAGGACCAATTGAAGCTTTCTTT
J gene: TRBJ1-1
V gene: TRBV30
D gene: NA
clone size: NA

CDR3 protein: CSVEEAQGVTEAFF
CDR3 DNA: TGCAGCGTTGAAGAGGCACAGGGGGTGACTGAAGCTTTCTTT
J gene: TRBJ1-1
V gene: TRBV29-1
D gene: TRBD1
clone size: NA

CDR3 protein: CASSKGQIQETQYF
CDR3 DNA: TGTGCCAGCAGCAAAGGACAGATCCAAGAGACCCAGTACTTC
J gene: TRBJ2-5
V gene: TRBV11-2
D gene: NA
clone size: NA

CDR3 protein: CASSFNRNTEAFF
CDR3 DNA: TGCGCCAGCAGCTTTAACAGGAACACTGAAGCTTTCTTT
J gene: TRBJ1-1
V gene: TRBV5-1
D gene: NA
clone size: NA

CDR3 protein: CASSQGQGARSPLHF
CDR3 DNA: TGTGCCAGCAGCCAAGGACAGGGGGCGCGTTCACCCCTCCACTTT
J gene: TRBJ1-6
V gene: TRBV11-2
D gene: TRBD1
clone size: NA

CDR3 protein: CASSLEGTDTGELFF
CDR3 DNA: TGTGCCAGCAGCTTAGAGGGGACAGACACCGGGGAGCTGTTTTTT
J gene: TRBJ2-2
V gene: TRBV11-2
D gene: TRBD1
clone size: NA

CDR3 protein: CASSSDRPGEKLFF
CDR3 DNA: TGTGCCAGCTCATCGGACAGACCGGGTGAAAAACTGTTTTTT
J gene: TRBJ1-4
V gene: TRBV18
D gene: NA
clone size: NA

CDR3 protein: CASSLLTGADRSYEQYF
CDR3 DNA: TGCGCCAGCAGCCTATTGACAGGGGCCGACCGCTCCTACGAGCAGTACTTC
J gene: TRBJ2-7
V gene: TRBV5-1
D gene: TRBD1
clone size: once

CDR3 protein: CASSQDSFVRYF
CDR3 DNA: TGTGCCAGCAGCCAAGATTCGTTCGTCAGGTATTTT
J gene: TRBJ2-3
V gene: TRBV4-2
D gene: NA
clone size: NA